This TCR beta chain emerged from a study of cytomegalovirus exposure and HLA in healthy donors. V was cut by 4 bases and J by 0 bases, with 16 bases left in between. The CDR3 runs to 16 residues. Germline loops: CDR1 SGHDT, CDR2 YYEEEE. 13 Jbeta primers and 60 Vbeta primers were used for the PCR. TCRdb's table, derived via immunoSEQ multiplex PCR, lists solely in-frame clones and lacks some. The repertoire holds about 170,000 clones, with around 73% as singletons. Specimen: PBMCs. This rearrangement joins TRBV5-6 to TRBJ1-2; weak D call: TRBD1 (5 bases). The clonotype was recovered from a woman aged 18-29 years in good health and CMV-seropositive. This CDR3 reads CASSQTWQGANYGYTF. The CDR3 DNA reads TGTGCCAGCAGCCAGACATGGCAAGGGGCTAACTATGGCTACACCTTC.